A selection of T cell receptor beta chains follows, all from one sample in a study of CD8 T cells in ankylosing spondylitis. TCRdb re-analysed the 5' RACE reads in MiXCR, keeping a single row per CDR3 protein. The repertoire holds 240,000 or so distinct CDR3 sequences, with around 10% as singletons. Sample: blood, either unsorted or a sorted T cell fraction (not recorded which). These receptors all come from a male donor with ankylosing spondylitis or in good health (not recorded which). CDR3s include the opening cysteine and the closing phenylalanine or tryptophan. The order of the fields is clone size, CDR3 length, J gene, D gene, V gene, CDR3 protein, CDR3 DNA. D genes are given only for firm matches. Expanded clones get a size class; other rows say once, few or many, or leave the size out.

abundance: few
len: 17
j_gene: TRBJ2-3
d_gene: NA
v_gene: TRBV6-1
CDR3aa: CASSEQYPGTNTDTQYF
CDR3nt: TGTGCCAGCAGTGAACAATACCCAGGGACCAACACAGATACGCAGTATTTT

abundance: many
len: 14
j_gene: TRBJ2-3
d_gene: NA
v_gene: TRBV12-3/TRBV12-4
CDR3aa: CASSFSGVTDTQYF
CDR3nt: TGTGCCAGCAGTTTCTCTGGGGTCACAGATACGCAGTATTTT

abundance: NA
len: 14
j_gene: TRBJ1-1
d_gene: TRBD1
v_gene: TRBV12-5
CDR3aa: CASGGDRGTTEAFF
CDR3nt: TGTGCTAGTGGGGGGGACAGGGGCACGACTGAAGCTTTCTTT

abundance: many
len: 13
j_gene: TRBJ2-5
d_gene: NA
v_gene: TRBV6-5
CDR3aa: CASTADNQETQYF
CDR3nt: TGTGCCAGCACCGCGGACAACCAAGAGACCCAGTACTTC

abundance: many
len: 14
j_gene: TRBJ2-3
d_gene: NA
v_gene: TRBV3-1
CDR3aa: CASSLPGGGDTQYF
CDR3nt: TGTGCCAGCAGCCTTCCGGGGGGCGGAGATACGCAGTATTTT

abundance: many
len: 15
j_gene: TRBJ2-5
d_gene: TRBD2
v_gene: TRBV20-1
CDR3aa: CSARDLSGVQETQYF
CDR3nt: TGCAGTGCTAGAGATCTCAGCGGGGTACAAGAGACCCAGTACTTC

abundance: many
len: 16
j_gene: TRBJ2-1
d_gene: TRBD1
v_gene: TRBV20-1
CDR3aa: CSATRATGAKGNEQFF
CDR3nt: TGCAGTGCTACCCGGGCGACAGGGGCGAAGGGCAATGAGCAGTTCTTC

abundance: many
len: 15
j_gene: TRBJ2-1
d_gene: TRBD1
v_gene: TRBV5-1
CDR3aa: CASSLGGQEINEQFF
CDR3nt: TGCGCCAGCAGCTTGGGAGGACAGGAGATAAATGAGCAGTTCTTC

abundance: many
len: 13
j_gene: TRBJ2-7
d_gene: NA
v_gene: TRBV5-1
CDR3aa: CASSRIWGYEQYF
CDR3nt: TGCGCCAGCAGCCGTATATGGGGCTACGAGCAGTACTTC

abundance: many
len: 15
j_gene: TRBJ1-1
d_gene: NA
v_gene: TRBV20-1
CDR3aa: CSARQLGQGSTEAFF
CDR3nt: TGCAGTGCTAGACAACTAGGTCAGGGTAGCACTGAAGCTTTCTTT

abundance: many
len: 13
j_gene: TRBJ1-2
d_gene: TRBD1
v_gene: TRBV12-3/TRBV12-4
CDR3aa: CASSIGQARGYTF
CDR3nt: TGTGCCAGCAGCATCGGACAGGCGCGAGGCTACACCTTC

abundance: NA
len: 15
j_gene: TRBJ1-6
d_gene: NA
v_gene: TRBV12-3/TRBV12-4
CDR3aa: CASSLGGARNSPLHF
CDR3nt: TGTGCCAGCAGTTTAGGGGGGGCGCGCAATTCACCCCTCCACTTT

abundance: many
len: 14
j_gene: TRBJ2-3
d_gene: NA
v_gene: TRBV5-1
CDR3aa: CAVRMGYSTDTQYF
CDR3nt: TGCGCCGTTCGAATGGGGTATTCCACAGATACGCAGTATTTT

abundance: few
len: 15
j_gene: TRBJ1-1
d_gene: NA
v_gene: TRBV7-9
CDR3aa: CASSTGGLGGTEAFF
CDR3nt: TGTGCCAGCAGCACCGGCGGTTTGGGGGGCACTGAAGCTTTCTTT